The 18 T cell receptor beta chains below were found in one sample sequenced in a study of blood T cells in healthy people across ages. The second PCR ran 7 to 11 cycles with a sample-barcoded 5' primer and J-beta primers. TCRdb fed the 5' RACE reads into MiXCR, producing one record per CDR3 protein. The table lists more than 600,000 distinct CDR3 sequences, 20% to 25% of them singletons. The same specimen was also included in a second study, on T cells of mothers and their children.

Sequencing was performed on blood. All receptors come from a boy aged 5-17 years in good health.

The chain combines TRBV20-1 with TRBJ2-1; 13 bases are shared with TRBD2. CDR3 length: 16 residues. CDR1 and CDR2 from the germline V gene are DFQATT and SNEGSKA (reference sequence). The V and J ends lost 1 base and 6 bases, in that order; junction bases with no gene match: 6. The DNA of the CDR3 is TGCAGTGCTAGAGGACTAGCGGGAGGAGCGGGCAATGAGCAGTTCTTC. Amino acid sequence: CSARGLAGGAGNEQFF.

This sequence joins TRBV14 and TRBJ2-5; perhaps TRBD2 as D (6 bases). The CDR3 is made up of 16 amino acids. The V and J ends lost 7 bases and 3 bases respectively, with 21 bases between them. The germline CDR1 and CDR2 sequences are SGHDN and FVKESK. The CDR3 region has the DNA TGTGCCAGCATATCCAGTTACGGGGGATTCAAAGAGACCCAGTACTTC. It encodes CASISSYGGFKETQYF.

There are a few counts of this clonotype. CDR3 sequence reads: CASSFRGAATNEKLFF. As DNA, the CDR3 is TGTGCCAGCAGTTTCCGGGGGGCTGCAACTAATGAAAAACTGTTTTTT. This chain joins TRBV12-3 or TRBV12-4 and TRBJ1-4; D is possibly TRBD1 (6 bases). The germline V and J ends were trimmed by 3 bases and 0 bases, with 11 bases remaining between them. The CDR3 covers 16 residues.

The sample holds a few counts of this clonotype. The CDR3 coding sequence is TGTGCCAGCAGTTTATCCTCCCGCGGGGGACTAGGGGGGCTCAATGAGCAGTTCTTC. It encodes CASSLSSRGGLGGLNEQFF. This chain joins TRBV28 and TRBJ2-1; 8 bases fit TRBD2. This CDR3 has 19 residues. Trimming at V came to 1 base and at J to 6 bases, leaving 17 bases not matched to a gene. Germline V gene sequence: CDR1 MDHEN, CDR2 SYDVKM.

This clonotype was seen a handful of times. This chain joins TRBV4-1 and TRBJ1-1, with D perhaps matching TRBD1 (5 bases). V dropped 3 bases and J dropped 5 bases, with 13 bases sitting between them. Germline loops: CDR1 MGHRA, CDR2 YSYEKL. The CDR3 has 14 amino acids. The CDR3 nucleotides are TGCGCCAGCAGCCAGGGGGAGGGCTGGACTGAAGCTTTCTTT. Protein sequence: CASSQGEGWTEAFF.

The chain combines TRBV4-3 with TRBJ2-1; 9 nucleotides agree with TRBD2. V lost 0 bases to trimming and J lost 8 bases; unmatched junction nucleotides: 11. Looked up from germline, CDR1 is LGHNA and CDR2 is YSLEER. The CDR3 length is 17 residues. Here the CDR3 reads CASSQDEVRTSVHEQFF. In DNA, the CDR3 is TGCGCCAGCAGCCAAGATGAGGTCCGGACTAGCGTACATGAGCAGTTCTTC.

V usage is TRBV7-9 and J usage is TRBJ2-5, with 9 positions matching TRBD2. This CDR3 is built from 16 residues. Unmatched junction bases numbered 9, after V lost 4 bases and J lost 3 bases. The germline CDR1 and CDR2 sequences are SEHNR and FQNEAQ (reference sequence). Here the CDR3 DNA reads TGTGCCAGCAGCTCTCGACTAGCGGTCGATGAAGAGACCCAGTACTTC. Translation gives CASSSRLAVDEETQYF.

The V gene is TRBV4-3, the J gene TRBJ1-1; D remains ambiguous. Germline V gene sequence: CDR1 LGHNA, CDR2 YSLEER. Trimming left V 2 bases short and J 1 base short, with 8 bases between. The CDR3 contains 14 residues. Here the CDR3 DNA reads TGCGCCAGCAGCCAAACAGCAGCGAACACTGAAGCTTTCTTT. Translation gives CASSQTAANTEAFF.

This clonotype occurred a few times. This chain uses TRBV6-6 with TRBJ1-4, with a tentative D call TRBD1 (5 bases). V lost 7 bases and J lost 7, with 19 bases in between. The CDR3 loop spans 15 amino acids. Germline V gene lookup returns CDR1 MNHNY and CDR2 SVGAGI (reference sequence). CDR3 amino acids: CASNGEGGRGEKLFF. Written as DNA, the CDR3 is TGTGCCAGCAACGGGGAAGGAGGGAGGGGTGAAAAACTGTTTTTT.

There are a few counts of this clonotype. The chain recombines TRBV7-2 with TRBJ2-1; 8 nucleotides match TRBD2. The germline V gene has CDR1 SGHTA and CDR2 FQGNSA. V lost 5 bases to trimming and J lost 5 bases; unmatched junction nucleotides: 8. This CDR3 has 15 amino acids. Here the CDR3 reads CASSPQLAGHNEQFF. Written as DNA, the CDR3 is TGTGCCAGCAGCCCCCAGCTAGCGGGCCACAATGAGCAGTTCTTC.

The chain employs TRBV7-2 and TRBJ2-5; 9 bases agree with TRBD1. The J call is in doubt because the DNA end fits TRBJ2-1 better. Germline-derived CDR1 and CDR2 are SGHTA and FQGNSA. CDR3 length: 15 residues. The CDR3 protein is CASSPREGQGFEQFF. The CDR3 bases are TGTGCCAGCAGCCCAAGGGAGGGACAGGGATTTGAGCAGTTCTTC.

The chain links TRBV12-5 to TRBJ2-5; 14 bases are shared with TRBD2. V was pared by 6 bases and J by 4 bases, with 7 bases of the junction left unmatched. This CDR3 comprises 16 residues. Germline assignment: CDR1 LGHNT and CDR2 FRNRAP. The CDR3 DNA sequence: TGTGCTAGTGGCTCAACGGGACTAGCGGGAGTAGAGACCCAGTACTTC. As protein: CASGSTGLAGVETQYF.

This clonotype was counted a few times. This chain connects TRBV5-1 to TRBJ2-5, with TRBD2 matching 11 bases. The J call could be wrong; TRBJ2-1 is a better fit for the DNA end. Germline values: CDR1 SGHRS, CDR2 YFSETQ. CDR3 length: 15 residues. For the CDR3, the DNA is TGCGCCAGCAGCATCGGGACTAGCGGTGACAATGAGCAGTTCTTC. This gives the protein CASSIGTSGDNEQFF.

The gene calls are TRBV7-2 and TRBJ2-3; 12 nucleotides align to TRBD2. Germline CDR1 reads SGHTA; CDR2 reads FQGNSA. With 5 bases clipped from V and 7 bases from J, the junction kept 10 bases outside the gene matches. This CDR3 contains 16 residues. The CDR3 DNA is TGTGCCAGCAGCCCCCATGCTAGCGGGGGGGCTAATACGCAGTATTTT. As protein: CASSPHASGGANTQYF.

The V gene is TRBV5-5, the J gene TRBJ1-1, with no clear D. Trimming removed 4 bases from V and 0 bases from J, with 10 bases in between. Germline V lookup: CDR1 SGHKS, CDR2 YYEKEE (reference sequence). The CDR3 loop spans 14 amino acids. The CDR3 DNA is TGTGCCAGCAGCATGAACCCCATGAACACTGAAGCTTTCTTT. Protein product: CASSMNPMNTEAFF.

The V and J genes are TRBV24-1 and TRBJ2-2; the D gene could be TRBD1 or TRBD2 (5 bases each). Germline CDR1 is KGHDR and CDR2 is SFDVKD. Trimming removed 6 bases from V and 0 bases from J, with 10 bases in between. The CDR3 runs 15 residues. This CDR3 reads CATSHGGTNTGELFF. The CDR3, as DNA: TGTGCCACCAGTCATGGGGGTACGAACACCGGGGAGCTGTTTTTT.

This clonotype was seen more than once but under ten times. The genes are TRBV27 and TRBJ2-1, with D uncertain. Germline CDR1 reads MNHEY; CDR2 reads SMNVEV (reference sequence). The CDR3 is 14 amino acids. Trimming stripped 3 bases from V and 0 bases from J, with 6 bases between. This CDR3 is CASSFLGSYNEQFF. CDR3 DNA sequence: TGTGCCAGCAGTTTCCTAGGCTCCTACAATGAGCAGTTCTTC.

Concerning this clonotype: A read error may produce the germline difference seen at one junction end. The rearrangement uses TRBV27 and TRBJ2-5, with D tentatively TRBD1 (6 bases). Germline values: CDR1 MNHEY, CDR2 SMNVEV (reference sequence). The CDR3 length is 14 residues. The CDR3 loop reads CAGSPRGRGETQYF. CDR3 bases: TGTGCCGGCAGTCCTAGGGGGAGAGGAGAGACCCAGTACTTC.